Listed here is a single T cell receptor beta chain. It has no known antigen specificity. The record has no base qualities; no much larger clone is one base away. The source of the sample is a study of T cells after yellow fever vaccination (dated by TCRdb to the late 2010s). Regarding the complete study: The SMART-Seq v4 Ultra Low Input RNA kit was used to prepare libraries from fractions with low cell numbers. To follow T-cell clones before and after both primary and booster YFV17D yellow fever vaccination, bulk TCR alpha and beta repertoires underwent longitudinal sequencing. Two healthy male donors, one aged 18 to 30 and one aged 30 to 40 years, were included in the cohort. Blood was drawn at multiple timepoints before and after primary and secondary immunization, with bulk PBMC replicates and cell subsets isolated. Beyond this particular receptor, the publication reports: The secondary T-cell response was found to be weaker but faster than the primary response, with a peak reached on day 5 rather than on day 15. A small share of clonotypes occurred in both CD4 and CD8 compartments, likely arising from convergent recombination. Because only a couple of donors were included in the study, the extent to which the findings can be generalized is limited. Most clones expanded after primary vaccination (almost 97% of CD4 and approximately 86% of CD8) were re-detected after the booster, suggesting that broad memory maintenance occurred. FACS-sorted repertoires could contain abundant contaminating clonotypes from the bulk population, so computational filtering was required.

The CDR1 and CDR2 encoded by the germline V gene are MNHNS and SASEGT. Between the V and J ends, shortened by 2 bases and 4 bases respectively, the junction contains 14 bases. Reading from cysteine to phenylalanine, the CDR3 counts 15 amino acids. Only CDR3 DNA is held: 45 bases, read in frame from base 1. The sample's treatment or condition label, in plain terms: live attenuated yellow fever vaccine strain. At each blood-draw timepoint, two biological replicates of bulk PBMCs were obtained. A standard Ficoll-Paque protocol was used to isolate PBMCs from peripheral blood. TriZol was used to extract RNA from bulk PBMCs, CD4 and CD8 fractions, and dextramer-positive and dextramer-negative fractions. Synthesis of TCR cDNA relied on 5'RACE template switching, a step that introduced a universal primer site along with unique molecular identifiers. cDNA synthesis was primed from both the TCR alpha and TCR beta constant segments. Libraries were amplified in two PCR steps, with sample barcodes and sequencing adapters added in the second step. Sequencing of libraries was performed on Illumina HiSeq 2500 (2x100 bp) or NovaSeq (2x150 bp). The authors' pipeline ran thus. MIGEC handled demultiplexing of reads and collapsing into UMI consensus sequences, while MiXCR performed V(D)J alignment. Using edgeR on replicate PBMC samples, clonotypes were called vaccine-responding if FDR was below 0.01 and the log2 fold change was above 5 up to day 15. Each bulk clonotype was labeled CD4 or CD8 based on which sequenced repertoire, CD4 or CD8, contained the clonotype at higher abundance. The public sequencing data were trimmed at Q25 with fastp and processed into clonotypes with MiXCR by TCRdb, which kept only in-frame beta chains. Each CDR3 protein gets just one entry, which takes the most common genes and DNA from the rows behind it. TCRdb, not the original authors, processed these V and J calls. This sample gives a few hundred thousand distinct CDR3 sequences in total; roughly a sixth of them show up just once. The ten largest clones capture 17% of the sample.

The input for sequencing was PBMCs, taken 5 days after the first yellow fever vaccination. The chain joins TRBV6-1 to TRBJ1-2; no D segment can be confidently identified. The receptor was derived from a man aged 18 to 29 who received the YFV17D yellow fever vaccine. CDR3 sequence: CASSETRSLSYGYTF. The nucleotide sequence is TGTGCCAGCAGTGAAACCAGGAGTCTGAGCTATGGCTACACCTTC.